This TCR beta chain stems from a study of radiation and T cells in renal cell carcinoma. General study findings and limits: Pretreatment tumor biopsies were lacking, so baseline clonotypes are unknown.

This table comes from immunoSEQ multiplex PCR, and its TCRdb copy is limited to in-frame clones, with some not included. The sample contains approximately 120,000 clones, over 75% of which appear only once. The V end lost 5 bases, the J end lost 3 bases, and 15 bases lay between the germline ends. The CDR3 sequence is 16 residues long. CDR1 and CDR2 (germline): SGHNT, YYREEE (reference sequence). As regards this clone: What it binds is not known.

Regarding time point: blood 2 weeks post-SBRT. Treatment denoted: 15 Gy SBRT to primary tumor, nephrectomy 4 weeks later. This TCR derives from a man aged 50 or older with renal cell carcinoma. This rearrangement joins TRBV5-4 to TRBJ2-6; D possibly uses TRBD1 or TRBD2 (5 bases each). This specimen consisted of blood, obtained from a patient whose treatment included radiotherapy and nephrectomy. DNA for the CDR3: TGTGCCAGCAGTGACTTCCGGGACGATGGGGCCAACGTCCTGACTTTC. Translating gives CASSDFRDDGANVLTF. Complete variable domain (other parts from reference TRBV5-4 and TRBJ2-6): ETGVTQSPTHLIKTRGQQVTLRCSSQSGHNTVSWYQQALGQGPQFIFQYYREEENGRGNFPPRFSGLQFPNYSSELNVNALELDDSALYLCASSDFRDDGANVLTFGAGSRLTVL.